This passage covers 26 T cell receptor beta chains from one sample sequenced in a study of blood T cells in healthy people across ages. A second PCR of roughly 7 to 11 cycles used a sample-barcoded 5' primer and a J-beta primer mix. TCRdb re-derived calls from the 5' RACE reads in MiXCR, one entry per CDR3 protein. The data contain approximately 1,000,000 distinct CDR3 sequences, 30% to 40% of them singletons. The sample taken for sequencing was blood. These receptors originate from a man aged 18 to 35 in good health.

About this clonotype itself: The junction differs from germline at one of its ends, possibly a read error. CDR3 sequence reads: CAGSQFYRTASSYNEQFF. In DNA, the CDR3 is TGCGCCGGCAGCCAATTTTATCGGACGGCAAGCTCCTACAATGAGCAGTTCTTC. The chain couples TRBV4-3 to TRBJ2-1, with unresolved D. The CDR3 runs 18 residues. Germline loops: CDR1 LGHNA, CDR2 YSLEER.

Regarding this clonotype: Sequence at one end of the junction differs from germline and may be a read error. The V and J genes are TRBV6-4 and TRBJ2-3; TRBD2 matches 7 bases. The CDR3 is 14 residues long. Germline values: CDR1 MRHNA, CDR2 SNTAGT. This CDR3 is CARRSGASTDAQYF. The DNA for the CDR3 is TGTGCCAGGAGAAGCGGGGCCTCCACAGATGCGCAGTATTTT.

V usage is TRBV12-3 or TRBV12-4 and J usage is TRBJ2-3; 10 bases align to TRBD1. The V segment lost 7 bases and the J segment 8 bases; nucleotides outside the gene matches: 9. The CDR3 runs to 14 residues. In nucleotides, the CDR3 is TGTGCCAGCACCGTGACAGGGGGCCGTGGTACGCAGTATTTT. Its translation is CASTVTGGRGTQYF.

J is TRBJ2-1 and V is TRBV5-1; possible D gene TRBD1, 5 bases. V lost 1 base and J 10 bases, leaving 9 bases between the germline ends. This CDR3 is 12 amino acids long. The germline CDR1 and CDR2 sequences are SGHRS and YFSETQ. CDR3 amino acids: CASSLIWTEQFF. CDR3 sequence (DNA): TGCGCCAGCAGCTTGATTTGGACAGAGCAGTTCTTC.

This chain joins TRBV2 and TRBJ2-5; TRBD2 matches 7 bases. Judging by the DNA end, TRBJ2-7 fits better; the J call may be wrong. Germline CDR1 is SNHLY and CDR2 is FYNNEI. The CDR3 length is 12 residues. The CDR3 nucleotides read TGTGCCAGCAACGAGCGGGGAGGCGAGCAGTACTTC. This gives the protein CASNERGGEQYF.

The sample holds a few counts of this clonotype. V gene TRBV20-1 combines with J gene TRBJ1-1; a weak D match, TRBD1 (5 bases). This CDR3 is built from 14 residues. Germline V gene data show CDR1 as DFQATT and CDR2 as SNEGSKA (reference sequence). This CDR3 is CRAARTPMNTEAFF. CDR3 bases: TGCAGGGCCGCTAGGACACCGATGAACACTGAAGCTTTCTTT.

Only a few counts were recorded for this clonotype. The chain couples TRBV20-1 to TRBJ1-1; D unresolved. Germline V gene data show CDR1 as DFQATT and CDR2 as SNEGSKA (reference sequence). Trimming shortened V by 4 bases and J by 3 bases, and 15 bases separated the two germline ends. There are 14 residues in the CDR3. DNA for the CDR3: TGCAGTGCTACCCCCTCTGGAGCCTACACTGAAGCTTTCTTT. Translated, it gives CSATPSGAYTEAFF.

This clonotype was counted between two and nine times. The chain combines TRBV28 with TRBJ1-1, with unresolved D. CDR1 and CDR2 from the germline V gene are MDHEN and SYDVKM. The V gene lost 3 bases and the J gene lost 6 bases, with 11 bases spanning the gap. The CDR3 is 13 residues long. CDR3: CASSFRISAEAFF. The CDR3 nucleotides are TGTGCCAGCAGTTTCCGGATCTCCGCTGAAGCTTTCTTT.

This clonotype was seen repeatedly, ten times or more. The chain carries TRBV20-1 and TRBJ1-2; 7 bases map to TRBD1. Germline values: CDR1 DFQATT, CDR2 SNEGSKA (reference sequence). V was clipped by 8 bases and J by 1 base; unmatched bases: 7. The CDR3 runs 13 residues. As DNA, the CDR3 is TGCAGTACCTCGGACAGGAATAACTATGGCTACACCTTC. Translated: CSTSDRNNYGYTF.

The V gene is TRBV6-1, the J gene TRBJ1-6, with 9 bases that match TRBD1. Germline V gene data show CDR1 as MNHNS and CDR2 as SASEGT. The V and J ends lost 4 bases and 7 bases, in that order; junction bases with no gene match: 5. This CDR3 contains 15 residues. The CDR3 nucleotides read TGTGCCAGCAGTGCTAGACAGGGGGGGAATTCACCCCTCCACTTT. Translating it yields CASSARQGGNSPLHF.

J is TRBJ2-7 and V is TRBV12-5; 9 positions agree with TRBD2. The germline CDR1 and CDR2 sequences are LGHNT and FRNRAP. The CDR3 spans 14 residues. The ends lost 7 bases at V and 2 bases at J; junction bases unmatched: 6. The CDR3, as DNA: TGTGCTAGTGCCTCAGCGGGGGGCACCTACGAGCAGTACTTC. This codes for CASASAGGTYEQYF.

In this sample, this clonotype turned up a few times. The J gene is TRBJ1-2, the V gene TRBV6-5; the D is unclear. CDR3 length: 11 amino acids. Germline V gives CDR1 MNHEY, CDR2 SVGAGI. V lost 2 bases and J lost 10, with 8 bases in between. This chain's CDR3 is CASSYLGIYTF. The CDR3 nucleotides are TGTGCCAGCAGTTACCTCGGGATCTACACCTTC.

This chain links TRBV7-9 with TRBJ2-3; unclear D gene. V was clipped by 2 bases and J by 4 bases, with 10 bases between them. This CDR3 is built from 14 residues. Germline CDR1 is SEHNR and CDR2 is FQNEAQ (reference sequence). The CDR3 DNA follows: TGTGCCAGCAGCTTATCAAGGCAGGCAGATACGCAGTATTTT. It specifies CASSLSRQADTQYF. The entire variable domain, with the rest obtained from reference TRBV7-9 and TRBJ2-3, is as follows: DTGVSQNPRHKITKRGQNVTFRCDPISEHNRLYWYRQTLGQGPEFLTYFQNEAQLEKSRLLSDRFSAERPKGSFSTLEIQRTEQGDSAMYLCASSLSRQADTQYFGPGTRLTVL.

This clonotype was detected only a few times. This chain's CDR3 is CASSQIQGGSPLHF. The DNA of the CDR3 is TGTGCCAGCAGCCAAATACAGGGGGGTTCACCCCTCCACTTT. This sequence joins TRBV3-1 and TRBJ1-6, with TRBD1 matching 8 bases. Germline V gives CDR1 LGHDT, CDR2 YNNKEL (reference sequence). After removal of 2 bases from V and 9 bases from J, the junction contained 3 bases not matched to a gene. This CDR3 is 14 amino acids long.

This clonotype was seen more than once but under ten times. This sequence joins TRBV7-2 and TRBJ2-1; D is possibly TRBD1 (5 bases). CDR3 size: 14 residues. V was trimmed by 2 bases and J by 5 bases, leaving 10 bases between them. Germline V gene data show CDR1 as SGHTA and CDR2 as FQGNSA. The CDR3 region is CASSLTGHNNEQFF. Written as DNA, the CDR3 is TGTGCCAGCAGCTTAACTGGACATAACAATGAGCAGTTCTTC.

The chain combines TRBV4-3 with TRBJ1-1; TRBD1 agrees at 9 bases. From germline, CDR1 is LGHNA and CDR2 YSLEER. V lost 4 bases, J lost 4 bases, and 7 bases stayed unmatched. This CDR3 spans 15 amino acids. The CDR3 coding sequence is TGCGCCAGCAGCCCACAGGGGGCAAGGGGCACTGAAGCTTTCTTT. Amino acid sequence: CASSPQGARGTEAFF.

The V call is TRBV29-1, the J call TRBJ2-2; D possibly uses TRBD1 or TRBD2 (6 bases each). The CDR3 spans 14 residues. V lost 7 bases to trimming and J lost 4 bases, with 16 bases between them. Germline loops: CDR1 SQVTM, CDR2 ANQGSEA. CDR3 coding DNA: TGCAGCGCTGACCGAGGGGGGAGCACCGGGGAGCTGTTTTTT. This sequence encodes CSADRGGSTGELFF.

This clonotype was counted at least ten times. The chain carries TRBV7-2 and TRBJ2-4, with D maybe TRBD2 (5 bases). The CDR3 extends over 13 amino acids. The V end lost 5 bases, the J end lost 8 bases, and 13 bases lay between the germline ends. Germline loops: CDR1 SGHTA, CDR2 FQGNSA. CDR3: CASSRGSEDIQYF. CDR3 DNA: TGTGCCAGCAGCCGAGGGTCCGAGGACATTCAGTACTTC.

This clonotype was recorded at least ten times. The CDR3 DNA reads as TGCGCCAGCAGCCAAGATGTGGGGTCGGGCTACAATGAGCAGTTCTTC. Translating it yields CASSQDVGSGYNEQFF. The V gene is TRBV4-3, the J gene TRBJ2-1; D is ambiguous. The CDR3 runs to 16 residues. Germline V lookup: CDR1 LGHNA, CDR2 YSLEER. V was cut by 0 bases and J by 3 bases, with 12 bases left in between.

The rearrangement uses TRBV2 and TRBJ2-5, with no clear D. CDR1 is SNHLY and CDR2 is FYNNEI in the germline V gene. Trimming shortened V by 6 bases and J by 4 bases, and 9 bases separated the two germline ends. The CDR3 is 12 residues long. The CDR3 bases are TGTGCCAGCAGCACGGGTCGAGAGACCCAGTACTTC. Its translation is CASSTGRETQYF.

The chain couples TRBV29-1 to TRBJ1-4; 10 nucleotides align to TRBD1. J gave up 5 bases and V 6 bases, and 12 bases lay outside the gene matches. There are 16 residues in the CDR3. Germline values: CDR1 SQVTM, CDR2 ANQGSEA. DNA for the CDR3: TGCAGCGTGGGCTTCCTGACAGGGGGCGCGAATGAAAAACTGTTTTTT. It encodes CSVGFLTGGANEKLFF.

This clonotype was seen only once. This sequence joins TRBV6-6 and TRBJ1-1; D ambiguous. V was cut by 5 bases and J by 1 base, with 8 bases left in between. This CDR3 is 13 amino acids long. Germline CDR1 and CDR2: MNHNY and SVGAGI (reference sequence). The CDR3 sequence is CASSHRQNTEAFF. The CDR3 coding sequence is TGTGCCAGCAGTCACCGGCAGAACACTGAAGCTTTCTTT.

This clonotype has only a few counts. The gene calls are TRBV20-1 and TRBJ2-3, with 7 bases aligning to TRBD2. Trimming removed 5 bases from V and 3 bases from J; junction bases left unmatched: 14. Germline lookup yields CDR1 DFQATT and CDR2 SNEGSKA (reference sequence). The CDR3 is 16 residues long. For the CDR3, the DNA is TGCAGTGCTTCCCGTTTGGGGGGGGAGGTAACAGATACGCAGTATTTT. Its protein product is CSASRLGGEVTDTQYF.

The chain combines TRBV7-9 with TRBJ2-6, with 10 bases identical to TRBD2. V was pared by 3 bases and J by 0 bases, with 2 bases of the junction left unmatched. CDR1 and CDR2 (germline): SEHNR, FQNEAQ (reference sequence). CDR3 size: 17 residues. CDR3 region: CASSFSGGPSGANVLTF. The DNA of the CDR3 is TGTGCCAGCAGCTTTAGCGGGGGGCCCTCTGGGGCCAACGTCCTGACTTTC.

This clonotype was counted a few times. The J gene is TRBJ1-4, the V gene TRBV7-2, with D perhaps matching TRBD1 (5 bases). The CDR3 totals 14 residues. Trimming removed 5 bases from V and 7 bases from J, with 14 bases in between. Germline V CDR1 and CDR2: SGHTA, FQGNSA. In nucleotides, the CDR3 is TGTGCCAGCAGCCCAGTGGGGGAGGGTGAAAAACTGTTTTTT. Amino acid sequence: CASSPVGEGEKLFF. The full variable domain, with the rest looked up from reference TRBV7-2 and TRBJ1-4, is GAGVSQSPSNKVTEKGKDVELRCDPISGHTALYWYRQSLGQGLEFLIYFQGNSAPDKSGLPSDRFSAERTGGSVSTLTIQRTQQEDSAVYLCASSPVGEGEKLFFGSGTQLSVL.

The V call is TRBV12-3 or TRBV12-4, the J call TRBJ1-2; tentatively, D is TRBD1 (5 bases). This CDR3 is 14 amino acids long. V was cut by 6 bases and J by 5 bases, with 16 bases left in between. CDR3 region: CASRFAATDYGYTF. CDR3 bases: TGTGCCAGCAGGTTTGCGGCGACAGATTATGGCTACACCTTC.